This TCR beta chain was captured by sequencing in a study of shared clonotypes between healthy human individuals. About the study: CD4 naive and memory got three plates each, CD8 naive two, CD8 memory one. Points from the study as a whole: Memory subsets generally showed smaller estimated richness than naive subsets did.

Each replicate PCR on the sorted subsets used about 220 ng DNA (around 30,000 T cell genomes). Repertoires were generated with immunoSEQ multiplex PCR, while TCRdb's copy carries only in-frame clones and drops some. The sample lists about 2 million clones, 85% to 95% occurring once. Details on this clone: Its specificity is unknown.

This CDR3 contains 16 residues. The V gene's germline CDR1 is MNHNS and CDR2 SASEGT. The ends were cut back, 2 bases at V and 5 bases at J, with 13 bases in the middle. The naive CD8 subset, CD45RO-negative cells positively selected for CCR7, excluded terminally differentiated effector memory CD45RA+ cells. The TCR originated in a man aged 18 to 30 in good health. The sample consisted of naive CD8+ T cells sorted from blood. The J gene is TRBJ1-6, the V gene TRBV6-1, with D unresolved. As DNA, the CDR3 is TGTGCCAGCAGTGAAATCATCGTGGAGGATAATTCACCCCTCCACTTT. Translating gives CASSEIIVEDNSPLHF.